Listed below are T cell receptor beta chains from one sample, sequenced in a study of shared clonotypes between healthy human individuals. Data came from immunoSEQ multiplex PCR; TCRdb stores just in-frame clones and leaves some out. The table records around 2.3 million clones, approximately 94% of them present only once. Sequencing was performed on naive CD4+ T cells sorted from blood. The receptors were sampled from a man aged 18 to 30 in good health. CDR3s include the opening cysteine and the closing phenylalanine or tryptophan. Fields, in order: D gene, clone size, V gene, J gene, CDR3 DNA, CDR3 protein. A D gene is named only where the DNA matches it firmly. Clone sizes are given selectively: once, few, many, or a class where the clone is expanded.

TRBD1	once	TRBV7-2	TRBJ1-1	TGTGCCAGCAGCTCGGGACAGGGACGCACTGAAGCTTTCTTT	CASSSGQGRTEAFF
NA	NA	TRBV6-5	TRBJ2-7	TGTGCCAGCAGTTACTCCTGGGGTTTCTGGGGCGAGCAGTACTTC	CASSYSWGFWGEQYF
NA	NA	TRBV4-3	TRBJ2-7	TGCGCCAGCAGCCAAGATTATAGCTACGAGCAGTACTTC	CASSQDYSYEQYF
NA	NA	TRBV6-6	TRBJ2-1	TGTGCCAGAATGGGGCAGACTATCTCCTACAATGAGCAGTTCTTC	CARMGQTISYNEQFF
NA	NA	TRBV6-5	TRBJ1-5	TGTGCCAGCAAGGGGAGTGGGGGAGGTCAGCCCCAGCATTTT	CASKGSGGGQPQHF
NA	NA	TRBV7-2	TRBJ2-1	TGTGCCAGCAGCTTAACGAGGGAGTGGGTCAATGAGCAGTTCTTC	CASSLTREWVNEQFF
NA	NA	TRBV11-2	TRBJ1-6	TGTGCCAGCAGCTTAGGGGACGGGTGGTTAAATTCACCCCTCCACTTT	CASSLGDGWLNSPLHF
NA	NA	TRBV15	TRBJ1-6	TGTGCCACCAGAGCGGAGACTAATTCACCCCTCCACTTT	CATRAETNSPLHF
TRBD1	NA	TRBV30	TRBJ2-2	TGTGCCTGGGACAGAGGGTTAGGGACAGGCAGCACCGGGGAGCTGTTTTTT	CAWDRGLGTGSTGELFF
NA	NA	TRBV30	TRBJ2-1	TGTGCCTCCCTAGGGGGGGCCTACAATGAGCAGTTCTTC	CASLGGAYNEQFF
NA	NA	TRBV18	TRBJ2-3	TGTGCCAGTTCGCGGGGACTGGATACGCAGTATTTT	CASSRGLDTQYF
TRBD1	NA	TRBV11-2	TRBJ1-2	TGTGCCAGCAGCCGTGGGACAGGGAATGGCTACACCTTC	CASSRGTGNGYTF
NA	NA	TRBV5-1	TRBJ1-1	TGCGCCAGCAGGGACAGCCTCATGAACACTGAAGCTTTCTTT	CASRDSLMNTEAFF
TRBD2	NA	TRBV5-1	TRBJ2-7	TGCGCCAGCAGCTCGGGGGGCTACGAGCAGTACTTC	CASSSGGYEQYF
NA	NA	TRBV7-2	TRBJ2-5	TGTGCCAGCAGCCTTTTACGGTCTCGAGAGACCCAGTACTTC	CASSLLRSRETQYF
TRBD1	once	TRBV7-2	TRBJ1-6	TGTGCCAGCAGCTTAGCCCGACAGGGGGCTGGCTCCTATAATTCACCCCTCCACTTT	CASSLARQGAGSYNSPLHF
NA	NA	TRBV18	TRBJ2-3	TGTGCCAGCTCACCACGACAACTAGGGATTGATACGCAGTATTTT	CASSPRQLGIDTQYF
NA	NA	TRBV10-3	TRBJ1-1	TGTGCCATCAGTACCGTCGGGGATATGAACACTGAAGCTTTCTTT	CAISTVGDMNTEAFF
TRBD1	NA	TRBV4-3	TRBJ1-6	TGCGCCAGCAGCCAAGCGGACAGGGATAATTCACCCCTCCACTTT	CASSQADRDNSPLHF
NA	once	TRBV9	TRBJ2-1	TGTGCCAGCAGCCTTAACGGGAACTTGGGGAGTAATGAGCAGTTCTTC	CASSLNGNLGSNEQFF
TRBD1	NA	TRBV7-2	TRBJ2-7	TGTGCCAGCAGTTCCGGGACAGGGGAATTTCGCGAGCAGTACTTC	CASSSGTGEFREQYF
TRBD2	NA	TRBV4-1	TRBJ2-5	TGCGCCAGCAGCCAAGACCTGCCTAGCGGAGAAGAGACCCAGTACTTC	CASSQDLPSGEETQYF
TRBD1	NA	TRBV9	TRBJ1-6	TGTGCCAGCAGCGTAGGACAGGGAAATTCACCCCTCCACTTT	CASSVGQGNSPLHF
NA	NA	TRBV5-4	TRBJ1-2	TGTGCCAGCAGCTTGGACGGACTCTATGGCTACACCTTC	CASSLDGLYGYTF
TRBD1	NA	TRBV5-1	TRBJ1-1	TGCGCCAGCAGCTTGGAAGTGGGGACAGCGAACACTGAAGCTTTCTTT	CASSLEVGTANTEAFF
NA	NA	TRBV18	TRBJ2-1	TGTGCCAGCTCACCACCCCCAGATTACAATGAGCAGTTCTTC	CASSPPPDYNEQFF
NA	once	TRBV5-6	TRBJ2-7	TGTGCCAGCAGCGTAACCGGGAGAGACGAGCAGTACTTC	CASSVTGRDEQYF
TRBD1	NA	TRBV6-6	TRBJ1-1	TGTGCCAGCAGTGCCACAGGGGGCGTTACTGAAGCTTTCTTT	CASSATGGVTEAFF
NA	NA	TRBV6-6	TRBJ1-2	TGTGCCAGCGAGCTCCGGGACATCAGCTACACCTTC	CASELRDISYTF
NA	NA	TRBV5-4	TRBJ2-3	TGTGCCAGCAGCTGGGACACAGATACGCAGTATTTT	CASSWDTDTQYF
NA	NA	TRBV5-1	TRBJ1-3	TGCGCCAGCAGCCAGGGGCCGGGAAACACCATATATTTT	CASSQGPGNTIYF
TRBD2	few	TRBV4-1	TRBJ2-2	TGCGCCAGCAGCCGCCCAAGAACGGGAGGGCCAACCGGGGAGCTGTTTTTT	CASSRPRTGGPTGELFF
TRBD1	NA	TRBV5-6	TRBJ1-2	TGTGCCAGCAGCTTGGCAAGACAGGGCCGAAACTATGGCTACACCTTC	CASSLARQGRNYGYTF
NA	few	TRBV28	TRBJ1-2	TGTGCCGCTGCAGGGGACTATGGCTACACCTTC	CAAAGDYGYTF
TRBD2	NA	TRBV6-1	TRBJ2-1	TGTGCCACCAGCCCAGCGGGAGGGCCCAATGAGCAGTTCTTC	CATSPAGGPNEQFF
NA	NA	TRBV7-8	TRBJ2-1	TGTGCCAGCAGCCAGGATAGGACGAATGAGCAGTTCTTC	CASSQDRTNEQFF
NA	NA	TRBV7-9	TRBJ1-2	TGTGCCAGCACCTCCTCGGGGGGAAGCTACACCTTC	CASTSSGGSYTF
NA	NA	TRBV5-8	TRBJ2-7	TGTGCCAGCAGCTTGGGGTCCAGGGTCTCAGAGCAGTACTTC	CASSLGSRVSEQYF
TRBD2	NA	TRBV2	TRBJ2-7	TGTGCCAGCAATCCTGGACTAGCGGGAGAAGACGAGCAGTACTTC	CASNPGLAGEDEQYF
NA	NA	TRBV5-6	TRBJ2-7	TGTGCCAGCAGCTTGACCAGGGGCTTCTCCTACGAGCAGTACTTC	CASSLTRGFSYEQYF
NA	NA	TRBV30	TRBJ2-7	TGTGCCTGGAGTGGGAGTCAGTATGACGAGCAGTACTTC	CAWSGSQYDEQYF